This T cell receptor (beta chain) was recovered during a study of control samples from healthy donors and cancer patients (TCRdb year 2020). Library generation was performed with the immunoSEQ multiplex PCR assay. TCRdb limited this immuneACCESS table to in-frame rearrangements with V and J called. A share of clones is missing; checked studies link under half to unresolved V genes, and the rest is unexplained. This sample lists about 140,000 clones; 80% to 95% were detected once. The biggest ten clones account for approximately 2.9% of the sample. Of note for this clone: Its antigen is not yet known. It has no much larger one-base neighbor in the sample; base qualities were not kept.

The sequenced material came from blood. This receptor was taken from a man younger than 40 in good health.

This receptor carries the CDR3 CASSPRGVSDYGYTF. In nucleotides, the sequence is TGTGCCAGCAGCCCTAGGGGGGTCTCGGACTATGGCTACACCTTC. In this chain, TRBV7-3 is recombined with TRBJ1-2, with a weak D call of TRBD1 (6 bases match). The CDR3 goes from the cysteine to the phenylalanine over 15 residues. Here the CDR3 DNA is all that survives: 45 bases in frame from base 1. CDR1 SGHTA and CDR2 FQGTGA are derived from the germline V gene. Trimming at the junction amounts to 5 bases on V and 3 bases on J, and the germline ends lie 16 bases apart.